This T cell receptor beta chain was found in a study of cytomegalovirus exposure and HLA in healthy donors. V lost 0 bases, J lost 5 bases, and 1 base stayed unmatched. CDR3 size: 15 residues. Germline V lookup: CDR1 SGHNT, CDR2 YYREEE (reference sequence). Unrecorded immune exposures were likely, despite nominal health at sampling. The PCR contained 60 Vbeta and 13 Jbeta primers. Assay used: immunoSEQ multiplex PCR; TCRdb lists only in-frame clones, some missing. The sample has approximately 130,000 clones, about 81% seen once; the top ten hold under 3%. The chain is built from TRBV5-4 and TRBJ1-4; 10 positions agree with TRBD1. This TCR was recovered from a middle-aged woman in good health and CMV-seropositive. Sequences were obtained from PBMCs. CDR3 sequence reads: CASSLGGQGNEKLFF. DNA of the CDR3: TGTGCCAGCAGCTTGGGGGGACAGGGGAATGAAAAACTGTTTTTT.